The 28 T cell receptor beta chains in this list originate from one sample, sequenced in a study of blood T cell repertoires in COVID-19. TCRdb's table, derived via immunoSEQ multiplex PCR, lists solely in-frame clones and lacks some. In the table there are roughly 18,000 clones, 65% to 90% of which are singletons. The sequenced sample was peripheral blood. The receptor set was obtained from an elderly man with acute or convalescent COVID-19.

This clone was recorded only once. This chain connects TRBV7-2 to TRBJ2-7; 8 bases are a match to TRBD2. Germline loops: CDR1 SGHTA, CDR2 FQGNSA. The trim removed 2 bases at V and 5 bases at J, leaving 8 bases unmatched. There are 15 residues in the CDR3. The DNA of the CDR3 is TGTGCCAGCAGCTTATCTAGCGGGTTAGGCCACGAGCAGTACTTC. Translation gives CASSLSSGLGHEQYF.

This chain joins TRBV15 and TRBJ1-2; D is perhaps TRBD1 (5 bases). V lost 1 base and J 4 bases, leaving 10 bases between the germline ends. The germline V gene encodes CDR1 LNHNV and CDR2 YYDKDF (reference sequence). CDR3 length equals 14 residues. The CDR3 bases are TGTGCCACCAGCAGAGGAGGGGAGGGCTATGGCTACACCTTC. Protein sequence: CATSRGGEGYGYTF.

The chain employs TRBV30 and TRBJ2-7, with a tentative D call TRBD1 (6 bases). The CDR3 contains 13 residues. Germline assignment: CDR1 GTSNPN and CDR2 SVGIG (reference sequence). V was trimmed by 4 bases and J by 7 bases, leaving 17 bases between them. For the CDR3, the DNA is TGTGCCTGGATGAGGCAGGGGCTAAGGGAGCAGTACTTC. This gives the protein CAWMRQGLREQYF.

As DNA, the CDR3 is TGCGCCAGCAGCGGCCGGGACAGGGTATTTGTTGGGACAGATACGCAGTATTTT. Translating it yields CASSGRDRVFVGTDTQYF. The rearrangement links TRBV5-1 to TRBJ2-3; 9 bases agree with TRBD1. Germline CDR1 SGHRS, CDR2 YFSETQ. The CDR3 extends over 18 amino acids. Trimming cost V 4 bases and J 3 bases; bases outside gene matches: 15. Drawing the rest from reference TRBV5-1 and TRBJ2-3, the complete variable domain is KAGVTQTPRYLIKTRGQQVTLSCSPISGHRSVSWYQQTPGQGLQFLFEYFSETQRNKGNFPGRFSGRQFSNSRSEMNVSTLELGDSALYLCASSGRDRVFVGTDTQYFGPGTRLTVL.

The chain couples TRBV2 to TRBJ1-6, with no clear D. Between the trimmed V and J ends, which lost 6 bases and 10 bases, there was a span of 10 bases. Germline values: CDR1 SNHLY, CDR2 FYNNEI. This CDR3 region has 12 residues. The CDR3 loop reads CASRVGESPLHF. DNA for the CDR3: TGTGCCAGCAGAGTGGGAGAGTCACCCCTCCACTTT.

V is TRBV7-3 and J is TRBJ1-1; D ambiguous. The CDR3 has 13 amino acids. The V end lost 5 bases, the J end lost 1 base, and 8 bases lay between the germline ends. Germline V CDR1 and CDR2: SGHTA, FQGTGA. The CDR3 region is CASSQTENTEAFF. As DNA, the CDR3 is TGTGCCAGCAGCCAAACAGAGAACACTGAAGCTTTCTTT.

This clone appeared a few times. The V and J genes are TRBV9 and TRBJ1-5; D is unresolved. V lost 3 bases, J lost 6 bases, and 10 bases lay in between. Germline CDR1 and CDR2: SGDLS and YYNGEE. CDR3 length: 13 residues. CDR3 amino acids: CASSGGDLQPQHF. The CDR3, as DNA: TGTGCCAGCAGCGGAGGAGACCTTCAGCCCCAGCATTTT.

This clone was seen just once. This chain uses TRBV7-3 with TRBJ2-6; weak D call: TRBD2 (5 bases). Trimming pared 4 bases from V and 3 bases from J, leaving 16 bases between. From germline, CDR1 is SGHTA and CDR2 FQGTGA. The CDR3 length is 17 residues. The CDR3 region has the DNA TGTGCCAGCAGCTCTAAGGCGGGTAGGAGTGGGGCCAACGTCCTGACTTTC. Encoded protein: CASSSKAGRSGANVLTF.

V usage is TRBV5-3 and J usage is TRBJ1-3, with 8 bases aligning to TRBD1. TRBV5-3 is an ORF, and what it does is uncertain. V was pared by 2 bases and J by 3 bases, with 4 bases of the junction left unmatched. The CDR3 has 15 amino acids. The CDR3 region is CARSFDRGRGNTIYF. CDR3 nucleotide sequence: TGTGCCAGAAGCTTCGACAGGGGCCGTGGAAACACCATATATTTT.

The V gene is TRBV12-3 or TRBV12-4, the J gene TRBJ1-1, with D uncertain. V was trimmed by 3 bases and J by 3 bases, leaving 8 bases between them. The CDR3 contains 13 residues. The chain's CDR3 is CASSFNPDTEAFF. DNA for the CDR3: TGTGCCAGCAGTTTCAATCCAGACACTGAAGCTTTCTTT.

The chain carries TRBV12-3 or TRBV12-4 and TRBJ2-2, with 8 bases aligning to TRBD2. Unmatched junction bases numbered 3, after V lost 7 bases and J lost 5 bases. This CDR3 contains 13 residues. CDR3 DNA sequence: TGTGCCAGCACAACGGGGGGGACCGGGGAGCTGTTTTTT. Translating it yields CASTTGGTGELFF.

The J gene is TRBJ2-2, the V gene TRBV7-3; a weak D match, TRBD1 (7 bases). The CDR3 loop spans 14 amino acids. CDR1 SGHTA and CDR2 FQGTGA come from the germline V gene. Trimming shortened V by 5 bases and J by 6 bases, and 13 bases separated the two germline ends. The CDR3: CASSLQGEAGELFF. CDR3 nucleotide sequence: TGTGCCAGCAGCCTTCAGGGGGAGGCCGGGGAGCTGTTTTTT.

The V and J genes are TRBV19 and TRBJ1-2; TRBD1 agrees at 8 bases. With V trimmed by 5 bases and J by 6 bases, 5 bases remained unmatched. Germline V gives CDR1 LNHDA, CDR2 SQIVND (reference sequence). This CDR3 has 13 amino acids. The DNA for the CDR3 is TGTGCCAGTAGTCGACAGGGGAGGGATGGCTACACCTTC. Translated: CASSRQGRDGYTF.

The table lists this clone with a few counts. This CDR3 is CASSQGRGHGEKLFF. Written as DNA, the CDR3 is TGTGCCAGCAGCCAAGGAAGGGGGCATGGTGAAAAACTGTTTTTT. The chain recombines TRBV3-1 (or the pseudogene TRBV3-2) with TRBJ1-4; 7 bases are a match to TRBD1. The CDR3 is 15 amino acids. Trimming took 1 base from V and 7 from J; bases not matched to a gene: 6. Germline V gene data show CDR1 as LGHDT and CDR2 as YNNKEL (reference sequence).

The chain combines TRBV5-1 with TRBJ2-7; a weak D match, TRBD2 (5 bases). The V gene lost 4 bases and the J gene lost 0 bases, with 11 bases spanning the gap. This CDR3 region has 14 residues. Germline V CDR1 and CDR2: SGHRS, YFSETQ. The CDR3 DNA sequence: TGCGCCAGCAGCAGTCCGGGGAACTCCTACGAGCAGTACTTC. Translated, it gives CASSSPGNSYEQYF. Full variable domain (missing parts from reference TRBV5-1 and TRBJ2-7): KAGVTQTPRYLIKTRGQQVTLSCSPISGHRSVSWYQQTPGQGLQFLFEYFSETQRNKGNFPGRFSGRQFSNSRSEMNVSTLELGDSALYLCASSSPGNSYEQYFGPGTRLTVT.

The V gene is TRBV27, the J gene TRBJ1-6; weak D call: TRBD1 (6 bases). The CDR3 sequence is 16 residues long. The germline V and J ends were trimmed by 7 bases and 4 bases, with 17 bases remaining between them. Germline V gives CDR1 MNHEY, CDR2 SMNVEV (reference sequence). The CDR3 sequence is CASTLARGAYNSPLHF. The DNA of the CDR3 is TGTGCCAGCACCCTTGCTCGGGGGGCATATAATTCACCCCTCCACTTT.

This rearrangement joins TRBV7-3 to TRBJ1-1; D is possibly TRBD1 (6 bases). The CDR3 spans 14 residues. From germline, CDR1 is SGHTA and CDR2 FQGTGA. V shed 2 bases and J shed 5 bases, with 12 bases lying between them. The CDR3 DNA reads TGTGCCAGCAGCTTATCGGCAGGGGTGACTGAAGCTTTCTTT. Its translation is CASSLSAGVTEAFF.

The chain combines TRBV7-2 with TRBJ1-5; weak D call: TRBD1 (6 bases). This CDR3 is 17 amino acids long. Germline assignment: CDR1 SGHTA and CDR2 FQGNSA. V was trimmed by 2 bases and J by 1 base, leaving 15 bases between them. CDR3 sequence: CASSLRFPDRSNQPQHF. The CDR3 DNA follows: TGTGCCAGCAGCTTAAGGTTCCCCGACAGGAGCAATCAGCCCCAGCATTTT.

This clone was seen once. The gene calls are TRBV3-1 (or the pseudogene TRBV3-2) and TRBJ2-3, with a tentative D call TRBD2 (7 bases). The germline gives CDR1 LGHDT, CDR2 YNNKEL (reference sequence). The CDR3 has 14 amino acids. V gave up 10 bases and J gave up 4 bases, with 18 bases separating them. The CDR3 DNA is TGTGCCACCAAGGGGGGGGGCGGCGCAGATACGCAGTATTTT. Its protein product is CATKGGGGADTQYF.

The chain has TRBV7-2 and TRBJ1-1, with D perhaps TRBD1 (6 bases). The CDR3 consists of 13 residues. The germline V and J ends were trimmed by 4 bases and 1 base, with 7 bases remaining between them. Germline V lookup: CDR1 SGHTA, CDR2 FQGNSA. The CDR3 region is CASSWTANTEAFF. In nucleotides, the CDR3 is TGTGCCAGCAGCTGGACAGCGAACACTGAAGCTTTCTTT.

The rearrangement uses TRBV30 and TRBJ1-2; no reliable D call. The CDR3 is made up of 13 amino acids. The V end lost 1 base, the J end lost 0 bases, and 6 bases lay between the germline ends. Germline-derived CDR1 and CDR2 are GTSNPN and SVGIG (reference sequence). CDR3 loop: CAWSASPNYGYTF. The CDR3 nucleotides read TGTGCCTGGAGTGCATCCCCTAACTATGGCTACACCTTC. The full variable domain, in which reference TRBV30 and TRBJ1-2 provide the parts outside the CDR3, is SQTIHQWPATLVQPVGSPLSLECTVEGTSNPNLYWYRQAAGRGLQLLFYSVGIGQISSEVPQNLSASRPQDRQFILSSKKLLLSDSGFYLCAWSASPNYGYTFGSGTRLTVV.

This chain connects TRBV25-1 to TRBJ1-5; 8 bases agree with TRBD1. Per germline, CDR1 MGHDK and CDR2 SYGVNS. Trimming took 9 bases from V and 6 from J; bases not matched to a gene: 13. The CDR3 totals 15 residues. This CDR3 reads CARTPGQEDSQPQHF. In nucleotides, the CDR3 is TGTGCCAGGACTCCGGGACAGGAGGACAGTCAGCCCCAGCATTTT.

The chain carries TRBV27 and TRBJ2-5; 8 bases are a match to TRBD2. This CDR3 is 14 amino acids long. The ends lost 9 bases at V and 7 bases at J; junction bases unmatched: 13. Germline V gene data show CDR1 as MNHEY and CDR2 as SMNVEV (reference sequence). CDR3 nucleotide sequence: TGTGCCAGTACCTTGGCGGGGGGACTAGGGACCCAGTACTTC. Amino acid sequence: CASTLAGGLGTQYF.

As DNA, the CDR3 is TGTGCCAGCAGGGAGCTGGCGGATGAGCAGTTCTTC. It translates to CASRELADEQFF. V is TRBV28 and J is TRBJ2-1; D gene unclear. V was cut by 6 bases and J by 8 bases, with 11 bases left in between. Germline values: CDR1 MDHEN, CDR2 SYDVKM. The CDR3 has 12 amino acids.

CDR3 region: CASQKEGAITGELFF. DNA for the CDR3: TGTGCCAGCCAGAAGGAGGGGGCGATTACCGGGGAGCTGTTTTTT. The rearrangement links TRBV6-4 to TRBJ2-2, with D perhaps TRBD1 (7 bases). This CDR3 has 15 amino acids. CDR1 and CDR2 (germline): MRHNA, SNTAGT. V lost 8 bases to trimming and J lost 5 bases, with 18 bases between them.

This clone is large (0.1 to 1%) in the sample. CDR3 bases: TGTGCCAGCAGCGTAAAAAGCCTGGGGCTAGCGGACACAGATACGCAGTATTTT. Protein product: CASSVKSLGLADTDTQYF. The chain carries TRBV9 and TRBJ2-3, with TRBD2 matching 7 bases. This CDR3 has 18 amino acids. Germline V gives CDR1 SGDLS, CDR2 YYNGEE. J was trimmed by 2 bases and V by 1 base; bases with no gene match: 13.

This chain uses TRBV28 with TRBJ1-4, with 7 bases identical to TRBD1. The CDR3 runs to 18 residues. Germline V gene lookup returns CDR1 MDHEN and CDR2 SYDVKM. The ends lost 5 bases at V and 4 bases at J; junction bases unmatched: 16. Here the CDR3 DNA reads TGTGCCAGCAGTCGGAGACAGGGCTTGGGACGGGGTAATGAAAAACTGTTTTTT. Protein sequence: CASSRRQGLGRGNEKLFF. Using reference TRBV28 and TRBJ1-4 for the parts outside the CDR3, the full variable domain is DVKVTQSSRYLVKRTGEKVFLECVQDMDHENMFWYRQDPGLGLRLIYFSYDVKMKEKGDIPEGYSVSREKKERFSLILESASTNQTSMYLCASSRRQGLGRGNEKLFFGSGTQLSVL.

This chain joins TRBV27 and TRBJ1-5; D is possibly TRBD1 (6 bases). CDR1 MNHEY and CDR2 SMNVEV come from the germline V gene (reference sequence). Trimming stripped 6 bases from V and 5 bases from J, with 14 bases between. CDR3 length equals 14 residues. In nucleotides, the CDR3 is TGTGCCAGCAGCCCCACAGGGTCCCATCAGCCCCAGCATTTT. It is translated as CASSPTGSHQPQHF.